Listed here are 21 T cell receptor beta chains from one sample, sequenced in a study of cytomegalovirus exposure and HLA in healthy donors (dated by TCRdb to 2016 to 2017). The library was produced with the immunoSEQ multiplex PCR assay. The multiplex PCR relied on a mix of 60 forward primers for TCR Vbeta segments and 13 reverse primers for TCR Jbeta segments. Here the immuneACCESS table is served through TCRdb, limited to in-frame sequences with V and J called. Missing clones are a known gap in these copies; in checked studies unresolved V genes cover under half, and the rest lacks a known reason. The sample data list roughly 150,000 clones, and roughly 70% of these were observed just once. The top ten clones comprise approximately 5.1% of the sample. Sequencing was done on a sample of PBMCs. These receptors were taken from a woman aged 18-30 years in good health and CMV-seropositive.

The chain carries TRBV7-9 and TRBJ2-4, with 7 bases that match TRBD2. The CDR3 sequence is 14 residues long. Germline V gene data show CDR1 as SEHNR and CDR2 as FQNEAQ (reference sequence). Trimming cost V 5 bases and J 0 bases; bases outside gene matches: 1. CDR3 region: CASSRGVAKNIQYF. The CDR3 nucleotides are TGTGCCAGCAGCCGGGGGGTAGCCAAAAACATTCAGTACTTC.

In DNA form, the CDR3 reads TGTGCCAGCAGCTTTTACGGGGGAGCCAAAAACATTCAGTACTTC. This encodes CASSFYGGAKNIQYF. The chain carries TRBV11-2 and TRBJ2-4; TRBD2 is a possible D gene (6 bases). This CDR3 contains 15 residues. Trimming pared 3 bases from V and 0 bases from J, leaving 9 bases between. Looked up from germline, CDR1 is SGHAT and CDR2 is FQNNGV.

The rearrangement uses TRBV5-4 and TRBJ2-7, with TRBD1 matching 9 bases. Germline assignment: CDR1 SGHNT and CDR2 YYREEE (reference sequence). The CDR3 is 13 amino acids. Losses at the gene ends were 4 bases for V and 3 bases for J; bases not matched to a gene: 2. CDR3 nucleotides: TGTGCCAGCAGCAGACAGGGGGACTACGAGCAGTACTTC. Translating it yields CASSRQGDYEQYF.

The V call is TRBV9, the J call TRBJ2-2, with 9 bases matching TRBD1. J lost 2 bases, V lost 0 bases, and 8 bases had no gene match. Looked up from germline, CDR1 is SGDLS and CDR2 is YYNGEE. The CDR3 runs to 18 residues. The chain's CDR3 is CASSVDSGTGINTGELFF. CDR3 nucleotides: TGTGCCAGCAGCGTAGATTCCGGGACAGGGATAAACACCGGGGAGCTGTTTTTT.

V is TRBV7-9 and J is TRBJ2-3; tentative D call: TRBD1 (6 bases). The ends were cut back, 0 bases at V and 11 bases at J, with 18 bases in the middle. This CDR3 has 15 residues. CDR1 is SEHNR and CDR2 is FQNEAQ in the germline V gene (reference sequence). The CDR3 protein is CASSLARGEVSGQYF. CDR3 DNA: TGTGCCAGCAGCTTAGCCAGGGGAGAGGTTAGTGGGCAGTATTTT.

The chain is built from TRBV10-3 and TRBJ1-1, with D unresolved. The CDR3 runs to 12 residues. Germline CDR1 and CDR2: ENHRY and SYGVKD. The V gene lost 0 bases and the J gene lost 6 bases, with 5 bases spanning the gap. The CDR3 loop is CAISESVSEAFF. The CDR3 nucleotides read TGTGCCATCAGTGAGTCCGTTTCTGAAGCTTTCTTT.

This chain connects TRBV30 to TRBJ2-1; 7 bases agree with TRBD1. The trim removed 4 bases at V and 4 bases at J, leaving 4 bases unmatched. Germline V gene sequence: CDR1 GTSNPN, CDR2 SVGIG (reference sequence). The CDR3 is 13 amino acids. The CDR3 nucleotides are TGTGCCTGGATGGGGACAGCGTACAATGAGCAGTTCTTC. This gives the protein CAWMGTAYNEQFF.

The V gene is TRBV6-5, the J gene TRBJ1-5, with TRBD1 identical over 7 bases. With 5 bases clipped from V and 0 bases from J, the junction kept 4 bases outside the gene matches. This CDR3 is built from 15 residues. Looked up from germline, CDR1 is MNHEY and CDR2 is SVGAGI. Written as DNA, the CDR3 is TGTGCCAGCAGTACAGGGGCGAATAGCAATCAGCCCCAGCATTTT. Translating it yields CASSTGANSNQPQHF.

This clone showed up just once. The chain has TRBV7-2 and TRBJ1-2; the match to TRBD1 covers 9 bases. Germline trimming cut 3 bases from V and 5 bases from J; bases unmatched to any gene: 7. The CDR3 is 15 residues long. Germline lookup yields CDR1 SGHTA and CDR2 FQGNSA. The CDR3 sequence is CASSLTGGQRYGYTF. CDR3 coding DNA: TGTGCCAGCAGCTTGACAGGGGGGCAGAGGTATGGCTACACCTTC.

The chain recombines TRBV9 with TRBJ2-4, with 7 nucleotides matching TRBD2. Trimming cost V 2 bases and J 6 bases; bases outside gene matches: 5. Germline V lookup: CDR1 SGDLS, CDR2 YYNGEE. This CDR3 comprises 14 residues. This chain's CDR3 is CASSVGLGLNIQYF. The DNA of the CDR3 is TGTGCCAGCAGCGTCGGACTAGGATTAAACATTCAGTACTTC. The complete variable domain, with remaining parts taken from reference TRBV9 and TRBJ2-4, reads DSGVTQTPKHLITATGQRVTLRCSPRSGDLSVYWYQQSLDQGLQFLIQYYNGEERAKGNILERFSAQQFPDLHSELNLSSLELGDSALYFCASSVGLGLNIQYFGAGTRLSVL.

This chain's CDR3 is CASSVGQAIQETQYF. In DNA, the CDR3 is TGTGCCAGCAGCGTAGGACAGGCAATACAAGAGACCCAGTACTTC. The V call is TRBV7-2, the J call TRBJ2-5; 7 bases align to TRBD1. Trimming removed 5 bases from V and 2 bases from J; junction bases left unmatched: 8. Germline V gene sequence: CDR1 SGHTA, CDR2 FQGNSA. CDR3 length: 15 amino acids. The full variable domain, rest sourced from reference TRBV7-2 and TRBJ2-5, is GAGVSQSPSNKVTEKGKDVELRCDPISGHTALYWYRQSLGQGLEFLIYFQGNSAPDKSGLPSDRFSAERTGGSVSTLTIQRTQQEDSAVYLCASSVGQAIQETQYFGPGTRLLVL.

In the case of this clone: The junction departs from germline at one end; a sequencing error may be responsible. CDR3 protein: CASSLAQGATDTQYF. As DNA, the CDR3 is TGTGCTAGCAGCTTGGCGCAGGGGGCCACAGATACGCAGTATTTT. The chain links TRBV7-7 to TRBJ2-3, with TRBD1 identical over 8 bases. This CDR3 is built from 15 residues. The germline CDR1 and CDR2 sequences are SSHAT and FNYEAQ (reference sequence).

This clone was observed once. CDR3 nucleotides: TGTGCCAGCAGCTTTTACCAAGCCCCCTACAATGAGCAGTTCTTC. This translates into CASSFYQAPYNEQFF. The rearrangement joins TRBV5-4 to TRBJ2-1; no clear D gene. Germline lookup yields CDR1 SGHNT and CDR2 YYREEE (reference sequence). V lost 2 bases and J lost 2, with 11 bases in between. This CDR3 has 15 amino acids.

The J gene is TRBJ2-1, the V gene TRBV28; 10 bases are shared with TRBD1. V dropped 3 bases and J dropped 5; count of bases not matched to a gene: 7. The germline CDR1 and CDR2 sequences are MDHEN and SYDVKM. The CDR3 spans 16 residues. The CDR3 reads CASSFRGQGKHNEQFF. The CDR3 nucleotides are TGTGCCAGCAGTTTCCGGGGACAGGGGAAGCACAATGAGCAGTTCTTC.

This chain links TRBV30 with TRBJ2-7, with 10 bases identical to TRBD1. The length of the CDR3 is 13 residues. Germline loops: CDR1 GTSNPN, CDR2 SVGIG (reference sequence). The junction had 4 bases not matched to a gene; V was cut back by 2 bases and J by 6 bases. CDR3 DNA sequence: TGTGCCTGGAGTACAGACAGGGGGCGCGAGCAGTACTTC. Translated: CAWSTDRGREQYF.

This clone was observed a handful of times. The rearrangement uses TRBV30 and TRBJ2-1; the match to TRBD2 covers 7 bases. Germline assignment: CDR1 GTSNPN and CDR2 SVGIG (reference sequence). The CDR3 loop spans 15 amino acids. The ends lost 0 bases at V and 8 bases at J; junction bases unmatched: 10. The DNA of the CDR3 is TGTGCCTGGAGTGTCCGCGCGGGGGATCGGCATGAGCAGTTCTTC. Translating gives CAWSVRAGDRHEQFF. Full variable domain (rest looked up from reference TRBV30 and TRBJ2-1): SQTIHQWPATLVQPVGSPLSLECTVEGTSNPNLYWYRQAAGRGLQLLFYSVGIGQISSEVPQNLSASRPQDRQFILSSKKLLLSDSGFYLCAWSVRAGDRHEQFFGPGTRLTVL.

In the case of this clone: The junction departs from the called germline gene at one end, perhaps through a read error. The same CDR3 arises from other DNA sequences in this sample as well. The chain is built from TRBV12-5 and TRBJ2-1, with 9 bases fitting TRBD2. Germline CDR1 LGHNT, CDR2 FRNRAP. This CDR3 is built from 14 residues. CDR3 DNA sequence: TGTGCCAGTGGCGGGAGCGGGGGGTTCAATGAGCAGTTCTTC. Translation gives CASGGSGGFNEQFF. The variable domain in full, completed from reference TRBV12-5 and TRBJ2-1, reads DARVTQTPRHKVTEMGQEVTMRCQPILGHNTVFWYRQTMMQGLELLAYFRNRAPLDDSGMPKDRFSAEMPDATLATLKIQPSEPRDSAVYFCASGGSGGFNEQFFGPGTRLTVL.

The CDR3 DNA reads TGTGCCATCAGTGCACAGGGTCTCTATGGCTACACCTTC. This translates into CAISAQGLYGYTF. This chain links TRBV10-3 with TRBJ1-2; D might be TRBD1 (6 bases). This CDR3 comprises 13 residues. Germline CDR1 is ENHRY and CDR2 is SYGVKD. Trimming took 4 bases from V and 4 from J, leaving 10 bases between them.

V and J are TRBV28 and TRBJ1-3; D gene uncertain. V gave up 8 bases and J gave up 4 bases, with 9 bases separating them. Per germline, CDR1 MDHEN and CDR2 SYDVKM. This CDR3 spans 12 amino acids. The CDR3 region is CASLEGGNTIYF. DNA for the CDR3: TGTGCCAGCCTAGAAGGAGGAAACACCATATATTTT.

This clone was observed a few times. This sequence joins TRBV18 and TRBJ1-1; D is unclear. Trimming pared 1 base from V and 1 base from J, leaving 13 bases between. From germline, CDR1 is KGHSH and CDR2 LQKENI. CDR3 length equals 16 residues. The CDR3 nucleotides read TGTGCCAGCTCACCACTATATCCACGAGGGAACACTGAAGCTTTCTTT. Translating gives CASSPLYPRGNTEAFF.

V and J are TRBV18 and TRBJ1-2; 9 positions agree with TRBD1. Germline lookup yields CDR1 KGHSH and CDR2 LQKENI. V shed 3 bases, J shed 5 bases, and the junction held 7 bases outside the gene matches. The CDR3 totals 15 residues. CDR3 nucleotides: TGTGCCAGCTCACCCCAAACAGGGGGCAGGTATGGCTACACCTTC. Protein product: CASSPQTGGRYGYTF.